The 26 T cell receptor beta chains listed next were all sequenced from one sample in a study of blood T cell repertoires in COVID-19. Only in-frame clones appear in the TCRdb table, and some are missing; sequencing was by immunoSEQ multiplex PCR. The sample lists some 120,000 clones, around 88% occurring once. The material sequenced was peripheral blood. The receptors come from an elderly man with active or convalescent COVID-19.

The chain combines TRBV19 with TRBJ1-2; D is perhaps TRBD1 (5 bases). Germline lookup yields CDR1 LNHDA and CDR2 SQIVND (reference sequence). V gave up 7 bases and J gave up 1 base, with 13 bases separating them. The CDR3 has 14 residues. In nucleotides, the CDR3 is TGTGCCAGTAACCCTGGGGGGAATAACTATGGCTACACCTTC. Protein product: CASNPGGNNYGYTF.

This clone was recorded once. This chain joins TRBV10-3 and TRBJ2-5; D gene unclear. Germline values: CDR1 ENHRY, CDR2 SYGVKD. The CDR3 contains 14 residues. Trimming cost V 3 bases and J 4 bases, with 12 bases left between them. This CDR3 reads CAISDQYTRETQYF. The CDR3 nucleotides are TGTGCCATCAGTGACCAATATACAAGAGAGACCCAGTACTTC.

The chain links TRBV5-1 to TRBJ2-3; 8 bases agree with TRBD1. In germline, CDR1 is SGHRS, CDR2 YFSETQ. This CDR3 has 16 residues. Trimming at V came to 6 bases and at J to 1 base, leaving 10 bases not matched to a gene. Here the CDR3 reads CASNPPTGVGTDTQYF. Written as DNA, the CDR3 is TGCGCCAGCAACCCCCCGACAGGGGTGGGCACAGATACGCAGTATTTT.

The chain combines TRBV18 with TRBJ1-6; unclear D gene. Trimming shortened V by 6 bases and J by 0 bases, and 9 bases separated the two germline ends. The CDR3 length is 15 residues. Looked up from germline, CDR1 is KGHSH and CDR2 is LQKENI. CDR3 coding DNA: TGTGCCAGCTCCCGGGAGAGCTCCTATAATTCACCCCTCCACTTT. This sequence encodes CASSRESSYNSPLHF.

The chain carries TRBV28 and TRBJ1-2, with D possibly TRBD1 on 6 matching bases. V lost 6 bases, J lost 4 bases, and 15 bases lay in between. Germline-derived CDR1 and CDR2 are MDHEN and SYDVKM. The CDR3 has 14 amino acids. This CDR3 is CASRPLDSRYGYTF. CDR3 in DNA: TGTGCCAGCAGACCCCTGGACAGTCGCTATGGCTACACCTTC.

The chain combines TRBV3-1 (or the pseudogene TRBV3-2) with TRBJ1-4; 12 bases match TRBD1. V trimming: 5 bases; J trimming: 10 bases; junction bases outside the gene matches: 8. Germline CDR1 and CDR2: LGHDT and YNNKEL (reference sequence). The CDR3 is 15 amino acids. The CDR3 nucleotides are TGTGCCAGCAGCTCTCCCGGGACAGGGGGCGGAAAACTGTTTTTT. Amino acid sequence: CASSSPGTGGGKLFF.

The chain uses TRBV6-5 and TRBJ1-2, with 7 bases matching TRBD1. This CDR3 is 15 amino acids long. From germline, CDR1 is MNHEY and CDR2 SVGAGI. With V trimmed by 0 bases and J by 3 bases, 4 bases remained unmatched. In DNA, the CDR3 is TGTGCCAGCAGTTACTCGACCACAGGGGACTATGGCTACACCTTC. It specifies CASSYSTTGDYGYTF.

A note on this clone: One junction end does not reproduce the germline sequence, and a read error may be involved. The rearrangement links TRBV18 to TRBJ2-7; D possibly corresponds to TRBD1 (5 bases). Looked up from germline, CDR1 is KGHSH and CDR2 is LQKENI. The CDR3 spans 13 residues. DNA for the CDR3: TGTGCCAGCTCAGCTCAGACAGCCTACGAGCAATACTTC. Amino acids: CASSAQTAYEQYF.

This chain uses TRBV6-5 with TRBJ1-2, with TRBD1 identical over 8 bases. Germline V CDR1 and CDR2: MNHEY, SVGAGI. The V segment lost 6 bases and the J segment 4 bases; nucleotides outside the gene matches: 4. The CDR3 runs to 13 residues. The CDR3 loop is CASRRTGPYGYTF. The CDR3 region has the DNA TGTGCCAGCAGGAGGACAGGGCCCTATGGCTACACCTTC.

The table lists this clone with a few counts. This chain uses TRBV7-2 with TRBJ1-3; possible D gene TRBD1, 5 bases. CDR1 and CDR2 (germline): SGHTA, FQGNSA. The CDR3 loop spans 16 amino acids. The ends were cut back, 5 bases at V and 0 bases at J, with 14 bases in the middle. This CDR3 reads CASSLWEGNSGNTIYF. The CDR3 DNA reads TGTGCCAGCAGCCTCTGGGAGGGGAACTCTGGAAACACCATATATTTT.

The chain links TRBV7-9 to TRBJ2-2; D may be TRBD2 (5 bases). V shed 10 bases and J shed 0 bases, with 12 bases lying between them. This CDR3 spans 14 amino acids. Germline CDR1 reads SEHNR; CDR2 reads FQNEAQ (reference sequence). The CDR3 sequence: CANPPDSNTGELFF. As DNA, the CDR3 is TGTGCCAATCCTCCGGACTCGAACACCGGGGAGCTGTTTTTT.

The chain combines TRBV2 with TRBJ2-1, with 10 bases fitting TRBD2. The CDR3 consists of 16 residues. The V gene end was trimmed by 4 bases and the J gene end by 5 bases; junction bases not matched to a gene: 8. Germline V gene data show CDR1 as SNHLY and CDR2 as FYNNEI. The CDR3 loop is CASSARGSGGNNEQFF. The CDR3 bases are TGTGCCAGCAGTGCCCGTGGTAGCGGGGGGAACAATGAGCAGTTCTTC.

The V and J genes are TRBV2 and TRBJ1-1; D is possibly TRBD1 (6 bases). Trimming removed 3 bases from V and 0 bases from J, with 8 bases in between. The CDR3 has 14 amino acids. Germline CDR1 SNHLY, CDR2 FYNNEI. The DNA for the CDR3 is TGTGCCAGCAGTGACCAGGGGATGAACACTGAAGCTTTCTTT. Protein sequence: CASSDQGMNTEAFF.

The chain links TRBV5-1 to TRBJ1-6, with D possibly matching TRBD1 (6 bases). Trimming cost V 4 bases and J 6 bases, with 17 bases left between them. CDR1 and CDR2 from the germline V gene are SGHRS and YFSETQ. The CDR3 length is 16 residues. The chain's CDR3 is CASSPTGMGGNSPLHF. The CDR3 DNA sequence: TGCGCCAGCAGCCCCACAGGGATGGGCGGTAATTCACCCCTCCACTTT.

The chain joins TRBV27 to TRBJ1-2; tentatively, D is TRBD1 (6 bases). The CDR3 has 13 amino acids. CDR1 MNHEY and CDR2 SMNVEV come from the germline V gene (reference sequence). V gave up 4 bases and J gave up 6 bases, with 12 bases separating them. The CDR3 loop reads CASSSRGLNGYTF. For the CDR3, the DNA is TGTGCCAGCAGTTCCAGGGGCTTGAATGGCTACACCTTC.

This chain links TRBV7-2 with TRBJ2-3; D not certain. CDR3 size: 16 residues. Germline CDR1 SGHTA, CDR2 FQGNSA. V was pared by 5 bases and J by 0 bases, with 15 bases between. In DNA form, the CDR3 reads TGTGCCAGCAGCGCGCAGGCGAGAGCTAGCACAGATACGCAGTATTTT. Its translation is CASSAQARASTDTQYF. The whole variable domain, filled in from reference TRBV7-2 and TRBJ2-3, reads GAGVSQSPSNKVTEKGKDVELRCDPISGHTALYWYRQSLGQGLEFLIYFQGNSAPDKSGLPSDRFSAERTGGSVSTLTIQRTQQEDSAVYLCASSAQARASTDTQYFGPGTRLTVL.

The chain combines TRBV5-6 with TRBJ1-5, with unresolved D. The V gene's germline CDR1 is SGHDT and CDR2 YYEEEE. The CDR3 length is 14 residues. V was shortened by 2 bases and J by 4 bases, with 10 bases between the two germline ends. The CDR3 DNA is TGTGCCAGCAGCTTTGGGCACTCTAATCAGCCCCAGCATTTT. Translation gives CASSFGHSNQPQHF.

Only a few counts were recorded for this clone. The chain links TRBV15 to TRBJ1-4, with 9 bases identical to TRBD1. Unmatched junction bases numbered 9, after V lost 6 bases and J lost 4 bases. Germline V gene data show CDR1 as LNHNV and CDR2 as YYDKDF (reference sequence). The length of the CDR3 is 16 residues. The CDR3 here is CATRAGTGSGNEKLFF. CDR3 nucleotides: TGTGCCACCAGAGCCGGGACAGGGTCTGGTAATGAAAAACTGTTTTTT. Variable domain in full (rest from reference TRBV15 and TRBJ1-4): DAMVIQNPRYQVTQFGKPVTLSCSQTLNHNVMYWYQQKSSQAPKLLFHYYDKDFNNEADTPDNFQSRRPNTSFCFLDIRSPGLGDTAMYLCATRAGTGSGNEKLFFGSGTQLSVL.

This clone has just a few counts. The chain employs TRBV6-2 or TRBV6-3 and TRBJ2-6; D uncertain. The germline V and J ends were trimmed by 4 bases and 3 bases, with 7 bases remaining between them. The CDR3 is 14 amino acids. From germline, CDR1 is MNHEY and CDR2 SVGEGT. CDR3 DNA: TGTGCCAGCAGTTTTCTCGGTGGGGCCAACGTCCTGACTTTC. It specifies CASSFLGGANVLTF.

The V call is TRBV29-1, the J call TRBJ2-1, with TRBD1 matching over 8 bases. The CDR3 is 11 residues long. The ends lost 7 bases at V and 5 bases at J; junction bases unmatched: 1. CDR1 is SQVTM, CDR2 ANQGSEA, per germline. Here the CDR3 reads CSGTGNNEQFF. As DNA, the CDR3 is TGCAGCGGGACAGGGAACAATGAGCAGTTCTTC.

The chain combines TRBV30 with TRBJ1-4; no reliable D call. The CDR3 covers 15 residues. The germline CDR1 and CDR2 sequences are GTSNPN and SVGIG (reference sequence). V shed 2 bases and J shed 6 bases, with 16 bases lying between them. This chain's CDR3 is CAWSSRGAWDEKLFF. For the CDR3, the DNA is TGTGCCTGGAGTAGTCGGGGAGCTTGGGATGAAAAACTGTTTTTT. The full variable domain, completed using reference TRBV30 and TRBJ1-4, is SQTIHQWPATLVQPVGSPLSLECTVEGTSNPNLYWYRQAAGRGLQLLFYSVGIGQISSEVPQNLSASRPQDRQFILSSKKLLLSDSGFYLCAWSSRGAWDEKLFFGSGTQLSVL.

CDR3 nucleotide sequence: TGTGCCAGCAGTTACCCGGACAGCTATGGCTACACCTTC. Its protein product is CASSYPDSYGYTF. This rearrangement joins TRBV6-5 to TRBJ1-2; possible D gene TRBD1, 6 bases. Germline V gene sequence: CDR1 MNHEY, CDR2 SVGAGI. V was trimmed by 2 bases and J by 4 bases, leaving 8 bases between them. The CDR3 spans 13 residues.

This clone has a single count. J is TRBJ1-1 and V is TRBV6-5; 8 bases map to TRBD1. V lost 0 bases and J lost 4; bases outside the gene matches: 4. This CDR3 has 15 residues. Germline CDR1 and CDR2: MNHEY and SVGAGI. CDR3 nucleotide sequence: TGTGCCAGCAGTTACTCGAGGACAGGGAGCACTGAAGCTTTCTTT. This gives the protein CASSYSRTGSTEAFF.

This clone has more than one count but fewer than ten. The chain couples TRBV6-5 to TRBJ1-2, with D maybe TRBD1 (5 bases). The CDR3 loop spans 12 amino acids. Germline V gene data show CDR1 as MNHEY and CDR2 as SVGAGI. Trimming shortened V by 5 bases and J by 7 bases, and 11 bases separated the two germline ends. The CDR3 protein is CASSTQGGGYTF. The CDR3 DNA reads TGTGCCAGCAGTACTCAGGGCGGTGGCTACACCTTC.

The chain uses TRBV5-1 and TRBJ1-1; unclear D gene. The CDR3 is made up of 14 amino acids. In germline, CDR1 is SGHRS, CDR2 YFSETQ. V was pared by 5 bases and J by 3 bases, with 14 bases between. The CDR3 is CASSLAGTDTEAFF. DNA for the CDR3: TGCGCCAGCAGTCTGGCAGGAACGGACACTGAAGCTTTCTTT.

The J gene is TRBJ2-3, the V gene TRBV9; maybe TRBD1 (5 bases). This CDR3 region has 14 residues. V lost 0 bases and J lost 4, with 9 bases in between. From germline, CDR1 is SGDLS and CDR2 YYNGEE. CDR3 coding DNA: TGTGCCAGCAGCGTAGTGCAGGGCGCAGATACGCAGTATTTT. As protein: CASSVVQGADTQYF.